These T cell receptor beta chains were read from a single sample in a study of T cell responses to AZD1222 COVID-19 vaccine. The protocol was immunoSEQ multiplex PCR, while the TCRdb copy is restricted to in-frame clones and leaves out a portion. Among roughly 100,000 clones listed, roughly 83% were seen once. The sequences come from peripheral blood, collected on day 0 of AZD1222 vaccination. These receptors were taken from an adult in good health. The conserved cysteine and the conserved F or W are not part of the CDR3 here.

j_call v_call cdr3_aa
TRBJ1-1 TRBV11-2 ASSLALTSNTEAF
TRBJ2-7 TRBV10-3 ATRPGQGSYEQY
TRBJ1-4 TRBV18 ASSPRLF
TRBJ1-1 TRBV6-5 ASGYTDTEAF
TRBJ2-3 TRBV6-4 ASSDSGLRTDTQY
TRBJ1-3 TRBV10-3 AISEGAGPSGNTIY
TRBJ1-6 TRBV14 ASSQGQLLYNSPLH
TRBJ2-1 TRBV4-3 ASSQEGPPRLGVYNEQF
TRBJ1-2 TRBV9 ASSAWTAAGYT
TRBJ1-3 TRBV18 ASSPLGLISGNTIY
TRBJ1-5 TRBV29-1 SAQLGQGSNQPQH
TRBJ1-2 TRBV4-1 ASSQGSDRVYGYT
TRBJ1-1 TRBV4-3 ASSQDLATGNEAF
TRBJ2-3 TRBV7-2 ASSSGPTDTQY
TRBJ1-5 TRBV5-4 ASSMDRVGQPQH
TRBJ1-2 TRBV4-2 ASSQGGSSYGYT
TRBJ1-6 TRBV5-6 ASSLVGTGFSPLH
TRBJ2-2 TRBV18 ASSPPSGYTGELF
TRBJ2-1 TRBV24-1 ATSDATGTGINNEQF
TRBJ2-5 TRBV11-2 ASSFGDRGQETQY
TRBJ1-2 TRBV6-5 ASSYSPGQGHGYT
TRBJ1-1 TRBV19 ASTPRGGQGANTEAF
TRBJ1-1 TRBV5-1 ASSSGQGGTEAF
TRBJ2-1 TRBV15 ATSERGNSYNEQF
TRBJ2-7 TRBV6-5 ASSYTGGEQY
TRBJ2-2 TRBV9 ASRRGGSGTGELF
TRBJ2-1 TRBV5-1 ASTPEGIKGVTYNEQF
TRBJ2-2 TRBV7-2 ASRIHHPGQVLNTGELF
TRBJ2-1 TRBV7-3 ASSLGSGGPYDEQF
TRBJ2-7 TRBV5-1 ASSSGLGLAGGLDEQY
TRBJ1-3 TRBV5-6 ASSFGQIHTIY
TRBJ1-1 TRBV10-2 ASSVTGGTEAF
TRBJ2-7 TRBV18 ASSLLGGVAGDEQY
TRBJ1-3 TRBV19 ASNGPTGGTTSSGNTIY
TRBJ2-1 TRBV14 ASSQRTVVSYNEQF
TRBJ2-3 TRBV30 AWSAGLGGGTDTQY
TRBJ2-5 TRBV7-2 ASRTTGTKQETQY
TRBJ1-6 TRBV11-3 ASSLRDRGSPLH
TRBJ1-6 TRBV7-9 ASSLANGNSPLH
TRBJ1-3 TRBV6-2/TRBV6-3 ASSYVGPRGNTIY
TRBJ2-1 TRBV5-5 ASRKTVSYNEQF
TRBJ1-2 TRBV28 ASIPGDRDYGYT
TRBJ2-7 TRBV12-3/TRBV12-4 ASSITYEQY
TRBJ2-3 TRBV2 ASSETGLGDTQY